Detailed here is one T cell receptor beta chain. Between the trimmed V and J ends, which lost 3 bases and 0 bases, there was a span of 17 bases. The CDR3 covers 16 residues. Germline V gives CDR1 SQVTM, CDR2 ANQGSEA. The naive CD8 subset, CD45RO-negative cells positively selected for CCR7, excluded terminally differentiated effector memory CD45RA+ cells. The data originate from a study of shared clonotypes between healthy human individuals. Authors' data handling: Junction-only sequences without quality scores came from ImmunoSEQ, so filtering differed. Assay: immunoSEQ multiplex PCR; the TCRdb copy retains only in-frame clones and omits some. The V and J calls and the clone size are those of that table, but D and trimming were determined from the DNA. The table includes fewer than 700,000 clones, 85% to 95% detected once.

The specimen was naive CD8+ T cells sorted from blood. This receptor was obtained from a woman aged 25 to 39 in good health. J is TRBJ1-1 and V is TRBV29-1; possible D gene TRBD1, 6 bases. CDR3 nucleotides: TGCAGCGTTGAGACCCAGGGGATGAACATGAACACTGAAGCTTTCTTT. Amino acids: CSVETQGMNMNTEAFF.